This T cell receptor beta chain came from a study of blood T cell repertoires in COVID-19. Study-level background: The cDNA or gDNA used as material had been derived from T cells, B-cell-depleted T cells, or PBMCs.

This clone has only one observation. Patients of the Seattle cohort, enrolled during active infection, were followed longitudinally. As originally analysed: Scientists estimated how many nucleated cells there were by amplifying reference gene primers. Method: immunoSEQ multiplex PCR; TCRdb's copy keeps in-frame clones and lacks some. V and J calls plus clone size are reproduced from that table; the DNA served to infer D and trimming. The sample contains hundreds of thousands of clones, roughly 90% of which appear only once. Sequencing was done on a sample of peripheral blood. This TCR came from a woman younger than 45 with COVID-19, enrolled during active disease.

CDR3 protein: CASSPGTVAEQFF. CDR3 sequence (DNA): TGTGCCAGTAGTCCCGGGACAGTGGCCGAGCAGTTCTTC. The genes are TRBV19 and TRBJ2-1; 7 bases map to TRBD1. Germline values: CDR1 LNHDA, CDR2 SQIVND (reference sequence). The V and J ends lost 5 bases and 10 bases, in that order; junction bases with no gene match: 8. The CDR3 runs to 13 residues.